These 8 T cell receptor beta chains were all obtained from the same sample, sequenced in a study of blood T cell repertoires in COVID-19. Clones were sequenced by immunoSEQ multiplex PCR, and TCRdb holds only the in-frame ones, with some missing. The data show 95,000 to 100,000 clones, over 75% seen once. Sequencing input: peripheral blood. The receptors here all came from a woman in her 30s with acute or convalescent COVID-19.

This clone was counted a single time. The chain employs TRBV7-9 and TRBJ1-1; a possible D gene is TRBD1 (5 bases). CDR1 is SEHNR and CDR2 is FQNEAQ in the germline V gene (reference sequence). Between the trimmed V and J ends, which lost 3 bases and 0 bases, there was a span of 11 bases. CDR3 length equals 15 residues. The CDR3: CASSFADSLNTEAFF. In nucleotides, the CDR3 is TGTGCCAGCAGCTTTGCCGACAGCCTGAACACTGAAGCTTTCTTT.

V is TRBV29-1 and J is TRBJ2-3; 11 bases agree with TRBD1. V lost 1 base to trimming and J lost 4 bases; unmatched junction nucleotides: 1. Germline CDR1 is SQVTM and CDR2 is ANQGSEA. The CDR3 sequence is 14 residues long. As DNA, the CDR3 is TGCAGCGTTGAAGGGACAGGGGGCGCAGATACGCAGTATTTT. Protein product: CSVEGTGGADTQYF.

The chain has TRBV4-2 and TRBJ2-5; the match to TRBD2 covers 7 bases. V lost 1 base and J lost 5; bases outside the gene matches: 4. The V gene's germline CDR1 is LGHNA and CDR2 YNFKEQ. This CDR3 spans 14 amino acids. CDR3 in DNA: TGTGCCAGCAGCCAAGGGGGGGAGGGGGAGACCCAGTACTTC. As protein: CASSQGGEGETQYF.

V usage is TRBV7-2 and J usage is TRBJ1-2, with TRBD1 matching 9 bases. The CDR3 runs 15 residues. The V gene's germline CDR1 is SGHTA and CDR2 FQGNSA. J gave up 6 bases and V 2 bases, and 7 bases lay outside the gene matches. This CDR3 is CASSLLRQGVDGYTF. The CDR3 DNA follows: TGTGCCAGCAGCTTACTCAGACAGGGGGTAGATGGCTACACCTTC.

The V gene is TRBV18, the J gene TRBJ2-3; D is uncertain. The CDR3 consists of 12 residues. Trimming pared 0 bases from V and 10 bases from J, leaving 8 bases between. CDR1 KGHSH and CDR2 LQKENI come from the germline V gene. Here the CDR3 DNA reads TGTGCCAGCTCACCACCCCTGGTAGCGCAGTATTTT. Protein: CASSPPLVAQYF.

The chain has TRBV19 and TRBJ2-2, with TRBD2 as a possible D gene (7 bases). Per germline, CDR1 LNHDA and CDR2 SQIVND (reference sequence). V shed 6 bases and J shed 6 bases, with 20 bases lying between them. The CDR3 loop spans 16 amino acids. Here the CDR3 reads CASSLGIGGAPGELFF. The CDR3, as DNA: TGTGCCAGTAGCCTCGGGATAGGGGGGGCGCCCGGGGAGCTGTTTTTT.

This chain uses TRBV28 with TRBJ2-6, with TRBD1 identical over 9 bases. From germline, CDR1 is MDHEN and CDR2 SYDVKM. This CDR3 contains 14 residues. V lost 10 bases to trimming and J lost 8 bases; unmatched junction nucleotides: 9. This chain's CDR3 is CAIPQGAGTNVLTF. The CDR3 region has the DNA TGTGCCATCCCACAGGGGGCGGGAACCAACGTCCTGACTTTC.

V is TRBV6-5 and J is TRBJ1-4; perhaps TRBD1 as D (6 bases). The CDR3 contains 14 residues. Between the trimmed V and J ends, which lost 6 bases and 5 bases, there was a span of 13 bases. CDR1 MNHEY and CDR2 SVGAGI come from the germline V gene. CDR3 in DNA: TGTGCCAGCAGGGAGACAGGATCAAATGAAAAACTGTTTTTT. Its translation: CASRETGSNEKLFF.